These T cell receptor beta chains were read from a single sample in a study of blood T cell repertoires in COVID-19. This table comes from immunoSEQ multiplex PCR, and its TCRdb copy is limited to in-frame clones, with some not included. This table holds approximately 120,000 clones, about 94% found once. Sequencing was done on a sample of peripheral blood. The source of these receptors is a man aged 50 to 60 with COVID-19, enrolled during active disease. Both conserved end residues are part of each CDR3. Fields, in order: CDR3 DNA, CDR3 protein, clone size, J gene, V gene, D gene. D genes are given only for firm matches. Only some rows state a clone size, as once, few, many or a class for expanded clones.

TGTGCCAGCAGCTTAATGGCGGCCTCCTACGAGCAGTACTTC	CASSLMAASYEQYF	-	TRBJ2-7	TRBV7-2	-
TGTGCCAGCAGTTTACTGGGAAGGGGTGAGCAGTTCTTC	CASSLLGRGEQFF	-	TRBJ2-1	TRBV28	-
TGTGCCAGCAGTCGAGGCCTCAAGGAAGGGGCCATTCAGTACTTC	CASSRGLKEGAIQYF	-	TRBJ2-4	TRBV27	-
TGTGCCACCACCGGGACTAGCGGGAGGGATACGCAGTATTTT	CATTGTSGRDTQYF	-	TRBJ2-3	TRBV19	TRBD2
TGTGCCAGCAGTTATTCCCCTACTAGCGACTTCTCCTACGAGCAGTACTTC	CASSYSPTSDFSYEQYF	-	TRBJ2-7	TRBV6-2/TRBV6-3	TRBD2
TGTGCAAGCGGACTAGTTTTGAATGAGCAGTTCTTC	CASGLVLNEQFF	once	TRBJ2-1	TRBV2	TRBD2
TGCGCCAGCAGCCAAGAGGACAGTAGAAACACCATATATTTT	CASSQEDSRNTIYF	-	TRBJ1-3	TRBV4-1	-
TGTGCCAGCAGCCTCAACTTCCCCGGGGAGCTGTTTTTT	CASSLNFPGELFF	few	TRBJ2-2	TRBV7-3	-
TGTGCCAGTAGTACGGGACAAAATTCCTACAATGAGCAGTTCTTC	CASSTGQNSYNEQFF	-	TRBJ2-1	TRBV19	-
TGTGCCAGCAGTTTAGAGCCAGATACGCAGTATTTT	CASSLEPDTQYF	few	TRBJ2-3	TRBV12-3/TRBV12-4	-
TGTGCTAGTGGTTTGGGAGAGCCACAGGTGAGCACTGAAGCTTTCTTT	CASGLGEPQVSTEAFF	few	TRBJ1-1	TRBV12-5	-
TGCGCCAGCAGCTTACAGGGGGAATTCACAGATACGCAGTATTTT	CASSLQGEFTDTQYF	-	TRBJ2-3	TRBV5-1	TRBD1
TGTGCCAGCAGCCAGTTCGGCGGGAACACCGGGGAGCTGTTTTTT	CASSQFGGNTGELFF	-	TRBJ2-2	TRBV3-1/TRBV3-2	-
TGTGCCAGCAGCTTAGGCCAGAATGAGCAGTTCTTC	CASSLGQNEQFF	-	TRBJ2-1	TRBV11-3	-
TGTGCCAGCAGCGACGGGGGGCCCGGGAAAGAGACCCAGTACTTC	CASSDGGPGKETQYF	-	TRBJ2-5	TRBV6-2/TRBV6-3	-
TGCGCCAGCAGCTTGGCTACGGGACTAGCTACGTCTGAGCAGTTCTTC	CASSLATGLATSEQFF	-	TRBJ2-1	TRBV5-1	TRBD2
TGTGCCAGTAGTCCACAGGTTAAGTCTGAAGCTTTCTTT	CASSPQVKSEAFF	-	TRBJ1-1	TRBV19	-
TGTGCCAGCAGCTTCGGGACAGGGATATTGAATGAGCAGTTCTTC	CASSFGTGILNEQFF	once	TRBJ2-1	TRBV7-2	TRBD1
TGCGCCAGCAGCGCAGAGGCAGATACGCAGTATTTT	CASSAEADTQYF	-	TRBJ2-3	TRBV5-1	-
TGCGCCAGCAGCTTGGGCGGGGGCGCTGGTGGCTACACCTTC	CASSLGGGAGGYTF	-	TRBJ1-2	TRBV5-1	-
TGTGCCTGGAGTGGCGCGGGCGCCCTAGCGGGAGTATACAATGAGCAGTTCTTC	CAWSGAGALAGVYNEQFF	-	TRBJ2-1	TRBV30	TRBD2
TGTGCCACCAGCAGAGGGACTAGCGGGAGTTTGTTTGGCTACAATGAGCAGTTCTTC	CATSRGTSGSLFGYNEQFF	-	TRBJ2-1	TRBV15	TRBD2
TGTGCCAGTAGTATGGTAGGACTAGCTTCCCAAGTGAAGCCCGGGGAGCTGTTTTTT	CASSMVGLASQVKPGELFF	few	TRBJ2-2	TRBV19	TRBD2